Below are 8 T cell receptor beta chains sequenced from a single sample in a study of CD8 T cells in ankylosing spondylitis. One entry per CDR3 protein results from TCRdb running MiXCR on the 5' RACE reads. The profile shows some 120,000 distinct CDR3 sequences, 7% of them singletons. Sequenced sample: blood, either unsorted or a sorted T cell fraction (not recorded which). Receptors originate from a male donor with ankylosing spondylitis or in good health (not recorded which).

The sample holds many counts of this clonotype. The rearrangement joins TRBV6-1 to TRBJ2-5; a weak D match, TRBD2 (5 bases). The CDR3 covers 13 residues. The germline V and J ends were trimmed by 5 bases and 1 base, with 8 bases remaining between them. Germline-derived CDR1 and CDR2 are MNHNS and SASEGT. The CDR3 DNA reads TGTGCCAGCAGTCTTACTAGCCAAGAGACCCAGTACTTC. Its protein product is CASSLTSQETQYF.

This clonotype came up many times. V and J are TRBV11-2 and TRBJ2-3; 7 bases are a match to TRBD1. The CDR3 spans 15 residues. CDR1 is SGHAT and CDR2 is FQNNGV in the germline V gene. V lost 5 bases to trimming and J lost 2 bases; unmatched junction nucleotides: 7. CDR3 nucleotides: TGTGCCAGCAGCGGACAGGCCACACACACAGATACGCAGTATTTT. This encodes CASSGQATHTDTQYF.

This clonotype was recorded many times. The chain joins TRBV5-1 to TRBJ2-2; D not certain. V shed 0 bases and J shed 4 bases, with 10 bases lying between them. Per germline, CDR1 SGHRS and CDR2 YFSETQ. The CDR3 contains 15 residues. This CDR3 reads CASSLVGYFTGELFF. In DNA form, the CDR3 reads TGCGCCAGCAGCTTGGTTGGCTACTTCACCGGGGAGCTGTTTTTT.

This clonotype was seen at least ten times. CDR3 amino acids: CATSRDLSAGGPYSYNEQFF. The CDR3 DNA is TGTGCCACCAGCAGAGATCTTTCAGCGGGAGGGCCCTACTCCTACAATGAGCAGTTCTTC. The chain couples TRBV15 to TRBJ2-1, with TRBD2 matching over 10 bases. Per the germline V gene, CDR1 is LNHNV and CDR2 is YYDKDF (reference sequence). The CDR3 is made up of 20 amino acids. The trim removed 0 bases at V and 0 bases at J, leaving 11 bases unmatched.

This clonotype was counted at least ten times. The chain uses TRBV5-1 and TRBJ2-3; TRBD2 matches at 10 bases. V shed 4 bases and J 6 bases; nucleotides not matched to a gene: 11. Germline assignment: CDR1 SGHRS and CDR2 YFSETQ. The length of the CDR3 is 16 residues. The CDR3 loop reads CASSQVPAGGHDTQYF. The CDR3 DNA follows: TGCGCCAGCAGCCAAGTACCAGCGGGGGGGCACGATACGCAGTATTTT.

This clonotype has ten or more counts. The V call is TRBV5-1, the J call TRBJ2-1; D is unclear. This CDR3 comprises 12 residues. The germline V gene encodes CDR1 SGHRS and CDR2 YFSETQ. V was clipped by 0 bases and J by 8 bases, with 6 bases between them. CDR3 region: CASSLGTHEQFF. In DNA form, the CDR3 reads TGCGCCAGCAGCTTGGGAACCCATGAGCAGTTCTTC.

This clonotype has more than one count but fewer than ten. The chain couples TRBV15 to TRBJ2-7; 8 positions agree with TRBD1. Germline CDR1 is LNHNV and CDR2 is YYDKDF (reference sequence). The CDR3 consists of 14 residues. Unmatched junction bases numbered 5, after V lost 4 bases and J lost 3 bases. The CDR3 loop reads CATSTDRAGYEQYF. Here the CDR3 DNA reads TGTGCCACCAGCACGGACAGGGCTGGCTACGAGCAGTACTTC.

The genes are TRBV27 and TRBJ2-3, with 9 positions matching TRBD1. V was pared by 7 bases and J by 0 bases, with 11 bases of the junction left unmatched. Germline loops: CDR1 MNHEY, CDR2 SMNVEV (reference sequence). The CDR3 runs 17 residues. Written as DNA, the CDR3 is TGTGCCAGCATGCCGACCTGGACAGGGGCTAGCACAGATACGCAGTATTTT. It is translated as CASMPTWTGASTDTQYF.